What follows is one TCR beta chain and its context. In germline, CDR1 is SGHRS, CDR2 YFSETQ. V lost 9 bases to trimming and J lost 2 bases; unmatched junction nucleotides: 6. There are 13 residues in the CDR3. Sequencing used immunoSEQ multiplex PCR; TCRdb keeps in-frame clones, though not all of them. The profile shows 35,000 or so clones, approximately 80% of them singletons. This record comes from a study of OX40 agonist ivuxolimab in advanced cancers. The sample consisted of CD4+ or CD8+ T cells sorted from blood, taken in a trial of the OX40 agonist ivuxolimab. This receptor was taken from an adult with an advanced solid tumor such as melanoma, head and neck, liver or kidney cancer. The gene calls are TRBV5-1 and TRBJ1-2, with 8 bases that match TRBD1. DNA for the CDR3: TGCGCCACCAGACAGGGGCCAAACTATGGCTACACCTTC. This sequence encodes CATRQGPNYGYTF.